Listed below are T cell receptor beta chains from one sample, sequenced in a study of a mutant IDH1 vaccine in newly diagnosed glioma. The method was immunoSEQ multiplex PCR; TCRdb's version includes in-frame clones alone and lacks a portion of them. Counted here are 40,000 to 60,000 clones, around 80% occurring once; the ten biggest clones make up about 1.7%. The antigens for these receptors are not known. This material consisted of PBMCs, taken from a glioma patient whose treatment included an IDH1 peptide vaccine. These receptors came from a woman between 40 and 55 years old with glioma. Both conserved end residues are part of each CDR3. A D gene is named only where the DNA matches it firmly. Rows give clone size only sometimes, using once, few, many, or a class for an expanded clone.

d_call j_call clone_size v_call cdr3_aa cdr3_nt
TRBD2 TRBJ2-2 NA TRBV19 CASKLAGVNTGELFF TGTGCCAGTAAACTAGCGGGGGTGAACACCGGGGAGCTGTTTTTT
TRBD1 TRBJ2-3 once TRBV11-2 CASSLAPGQPTDTQYF TGTGCCAGCAGCTTAGCCCCGGGACAGCCCACAGATACGCAGTATTTT
NA TRBJ2-1 NA TRBV30 CAWSVGGVFQQFF TGTGCCTGGAGTGTAGGTGGGGTCTTCCAGCAGTTCTTC
NA TRBJ1-6 NA TRBV27 CATQTGYYNSPLHF TGTGCCACCCAGACAGGCTACTATAATTCACCCCTCCACTTT
NA TRBJ1-4 NA TRBV5-5 CASSRQVVANEKLFF TGTGCCAGCAGCCGGCAGGTGGTAGCTAATGAAAAACTGTTTTTT
TRBD2 TRBJ2-5 NA TRBV4-1 CASSQDGSRTGGETQYF TGCGCCAGCAGCCAAGATGGATCCAGGACGGGAGGGGAGACCCAGTACTTC
TRBD1 TRBJ1-4 NA TRBV6-6 CASTPRTGWGEKLFF TGTGCCAGCACACCTCGGACAGGGTGGGGTGAAAAACTGTTTTTT
NA TRBJ1-5 few TRBV15 CATSRDRAVSNQPQHF TGTGCCACCAGCAGAGATCGGGCGGTTAGCAATCAGCCCCAGCATTTT
TRBD1 TRBJ1-2 once TRBV6-1 CASSGRQGPDYGYTF TGTGCCAGCAGTGGTCGACAGGGTCCGGACTATGGCTACACCTTC
NA TRBJ2-2 few TRBV6-5 CASSYAAGNTGELFF TGTGCCAGCAGTTACGCCGCAGGGAACACCGGGGAGCTGTTTTTT
NA TRBJ2-5 NA TRBV10-3 CAIRTELAETQYF TGTGCCATCCGGACAGAACTAGCGGAGACCCAGTACTTC
TRBD1 TRBJ1-2 NA TRBV7-9 CASSPRDREGGYTF TGTGCCAGCAGCCCTAGGGACAGGGAGGGTGGCTACACCTTC
NA TRBJ2-7 NA TRBV5-1 CASSLVEGAGNEQYF TGCGCCAGCAGCTTGGTAGAAGGGGCTGGGAACGAGCAGTACTTC
NA TRBJ2-2 NA TRBV9 CASSLRSRTGELFF TGTGCCAGCAGCCTCCGCTCCCGCACCGGGGAGCTGTTTTTT
NA TRBJ1-1 NA TRBV5-6 CASSTNGGRGTEAFF TGTGCCAGCAGCACGAACGGGGGGAGAGGAACTGAAGCTTTCTTT
NA TRBJ1-2 NA TRBV18 CASSPPGALRDGYTF TGTGCCAGCTCACCACCTGGGGCCTTAAGAGATGGCTACACCTTC
NA TRBJ1-1 NA TRBV6-5 CASSYSTGYNTEAFF TGTGCCAGCAGTTACTCGACAGGTTATAACACTGAAGCTTTCTTT
NA TRBJ1-3 NA TRBV2 CASSVIGGTGNTIYF TGTGCCAGCAGTGTTATTGGAGGGACTGGAAACACCATATATTTT
NA TRBJ1-2 NA TRBV7-2 CASSLDRRYGYTF TGTGCCAGCAGTCTTGACAGACGCTATGGCTACACCTTC
NA TRBJ1-2 NA TRBV5-6 CASSLVTAYGYTF TGTGCCAGCAGCTTGGTGACAGCCTATGGCTACACCTTC
NA TRBJ1-3 NA TRBV29-1 CSVAILSGNTIYF TGCAGCGTTGCGATCCTCTCTGGAAACACCATATATTTT
TRBD2 TRBJ2-5 NA TRBV30 CASTSGGSETQYF TGTGCCTCGACTAGCGGGGGGAGCGAGACCCAGTACTTC
TRBD1 TRBJ1-2 NA TRBV5-6 CASSLEVTGDLYGYTF TGTGCCAGCAGCTTGGAGGTCACAGGGGACCTTTATGGCTACACCTTC
NA TRBJ1-1 NA TRBV10-2 CASSDFGYTEAFF TGCGCCAGCAGTGACTTTGGGTACACTGAAGCTTTCTTT
NA TRBJ2-7 once TRBV5-6 CASSSAGDHEQYF TGTGCCAGCAGCTCGGCCGGGGACCACGAGCAGTACTTC
TRBD2 TRBJ2-1 NA TRBV15 CATSRAGGEGEQFF TGTGCCACCAGCAGAGCTGGGGGGGAGGGTGAGCAGTTCTTC
TRBD1 TRBJ1-1 few TRBV13 CASSLRQGHTEAFF TGTGCCAGCAGCTTGAGACAGGGCCACACTGAAGCTTTCTTT
NA TRBJ2-7 NA TRBV11-2 CASSLDLPGDEQYF TGTGCCAGCAGCTTAGATCTTCCGGGGGACGAGCAGTACTTC
TRBD1 TRBJ2-4 few TRBV4-1 CASASDRDKNIQYF TGCGCCAGCGCCTCCGACAGGGACAAAAACATTCAGTACTTC
NA TRBJ2-3 NA TRBV6-1 CASSEAGGGTTDTQYF TGTGCCAGCAGTGAAGCCGGCGGAGGCACCACAGATACGCAGTATTTT
NA TRBJ1-2 NA TRBV7-9 CASSPDRGGYTF TGTGCCAGCAGCCCCGACCGGGGTGGCTACACCTTC
NA TRBJ1-1 few TRBV28 CASSSPGTEAFF TGTGCCAGCAGTTCGCCGGGAACTGAAGCTTTCTTT
NA TRBJ1-6 NA TRBV19 CASSSAGVNSPLHF TGTGCCAGTAGTTCAGCCGGGGTCAATTCACCCCTCCACTTT
NA TRBJ1-2 NA TRBV7-2 CASSQGFNYGYTF TGTGCCAGCAGCCAGGGGTTCAACTATGGCTACACCTTC
NA TRBJ1-4 few TRBV29-1 CSVDVNEKLFF TGCAGCGTTGATGTGAATGAAAAACTGTTTTTT
NA TRBJ2-7 NA TRBV7-2 CASTGGGQGTYEQYF TGTGCCAGCACCGGGGGGGGACAGGGAACCTACGAGCAGTACTTC
NA TRBJ1-1 NA TRBV6-7 CASSYVPVSREAFF TGTGCCAGCAGTTACGTTCCGGTTTCTCGGGAAGCTTTCTTT
NA TRBJ2-7 NA TRBV5-8 CASSLPTEQYF TGTGCCAGCAGCTTGCCCACTGAGCAGTACTTC
NA TRBJ2-1 NA TRBV30 CAWSVGLATHGQFF TGTGCCTGGAGTGTAGGGCTAGCTACACATGGGCAGTTCTTC
NA TRBJ1-2 NA TRBV5-1 CASSLGHYGYTF TGCGCCAGCAGCTTGGGCCATTATGGCTACACCTTC
NA TRBJ1-2 NA TRBV30 CAWSVGSHGYTF TGTGCCTGGAGTGTTGGTTCCCACGGCTACACCTTC
NA TRBJ1-1 NA TRBV27 CASSLYGYTEAFF TGTGCCAGCAGTTTATACGGCTACACTGAAGCTTTCTTT
TRBD1 TRBJ2-2 NA TRBV30 CAWNRDRGPTGELFF TGTGCCTGGAATCGGGACAGGGGGCCCACCGGGGAGCTGTTTTTT
NA TRBJ2-7 few TRBV9 CASSVGGPTYEQYF TGTGCCAGCAGCGTAGGTGGGCCCACCTACGAGCAGTACTTC
NA TRBJ1-2 NA TRBV6-6 CASSYSEGIHYGYTF TGTGCCAGCAGTTACTCGGAGGGGATCCACTATGGCTACACCTTC
TRBD1 TRBJ2-7 NA TRBV29-1 CSSRDRGYEQYF TGCAGCTCTAGGGACAGGGGATACGAGCAGTACTTC
NA TRBJ1-3 NA TRBV6-1 CASSATGSDGNTIYF TGTGCCAGCAGTGCGACAGGAAGCGATGGAAACACCATATATTTT
TRBD1 TRBJ1-1 NA TRBV15 CATSPRWDSTMNTEAFF TGTGCCACCAGCCCCAGGTGGGACAGTACTATGAACACTGAAGCTTTCTTT
NA TRBJ1-1 NA TRBV4-3 CASSPDSLGETEAFF TGCGCCAGCAGCCCGGACAGCCTCGGAGAGACTGAAGCTTTCTTT
NA TRBJ1-1 NA TRBV18 CASSPLGGGQLNTEAFF TGTGCCAGCTCACCCCTCGGGGGAGGACAGCTGAACACTGAAGCTTTCTTT
TRBD1 TRBJ1-2 NA TRBV18 CASSPYGKGQGYGYTF TGTGCCAGCTCACCGTACGGAAAAGGACAGGGCTATGGCTACACCTTC
NA TRBJ1-3 once TRBV19 CASRDTGRAGNTIYF TGTGCCAGTAGGGACACAGGGAGAGCTGGAAACACCATATATTTT